Listed here are 21 T cell receptor beta chains from one sample, sequenced in a study of blood T cell repertoires in COVID-19. Clones were read by immunoSEQ multiplex PCR, and TCRdb kept only the in-frame ones, dropping some. The table includes some 64,000 clones, around 73% detected once. The sample was peripheral blood. Receptors originate from an elderly man with active or convalescent COVID-19.

A single count supports this clone. CDR3 bases: TGCAGCGTTGTCACGGGGGACTATGGCTACACCTTC. Its translation is CSVVTGDYGYTF. The J gene is TRBJ1-2, the V gene TRBV29-1, with a weak D call TRBD1 (5 bases). V lost 4 bases to trimming and J lost 3 bases, with 9 bases between them. Germline lookup yields CDR1 SQVTM and CDR2 ANQGSEA. The CDR3 is 12 amino acids.

This clone was recorded only once. V gene TRBV6-6 combines with J gene TRBJ2-2; 9 positions agree with TRBD2. CDR3 length: 14 residues. The V gene end was trimmed by 5 bases and the J gene end by 5 bases; junction bases not matched to a gene: 3. CDR1 is MNHNY and CDR2 is SVGAGI in the germline V gene (reference sequence). CDR3 sequence reads: CASSKRGETGELFF. The DNA of the CDR3 is TGTGCCAGCAGTAAGCGGGGGGAGACCGGGGAGCTGTTTTTT.

This chain joins TRBV28 and TRBJ2-7, with 11 nucleotides matching TRBD2. CDR1 is MDHEN and CDR2 is SYDVKM in the germline V gene. The J segment lost 2 bases and the V segment lost 7 bases, leaving 19 bases of the junction unmatched. CDR3 length: 19 residues. Here the CDR3 reads CASNSDRVSSGRLAYEQYF. CDR3 nucleotides: TGTGCCAGCAACTCCGACAGGGTATCTAGCGGGAGGCTAGCCTACGAGCAGTACTTC.

This clone was recorded once. The V and J genes are TRBV19 and TRBJ2-1; 8 bases agree with TRBD2. Germline V gene sequence: CDR1 LNHDA, CDR2 SQIVND (reference sequence). The CDR3 covers 15 residues. V shed 6 bases and J 5 bases; nucleotides not matched to a gene: 9. This chain's CDR3 is CASSKEVAGNNEQFF. The CDR3 DNA sequence: TGTGCCAGTAGCAAAGAGGTAGCGGGAAACAATGAGCAGTTCTTC.

The chain couples TRBV11-3 to TRBJ1-1; D perhaps matches TRBD1 (5 bases). This CDR3 region has 13 residues. Germline V gene lookup returns CDR1 SGHNT and CDR2 YENEEA. V dropped 5 bases and J dropped 2 bases, with 9 bases sitting between them. CDR3 sequence reads: CASSEQENTEAFF. CDR3 coding DNA: TGTGCCAGCAGCGAACAGGAAAACACTGAAGCTTTCTTT.

The chain joins TRBV4-3 to TRBJ1-3; the match to TRBD1 covers 8 bases. The germline CDR1 and CDR2 sequences are LGHNA and YSLEER. The CDR3 runs to 13 residues. After removal of 4 bases from V and 4 bases from J, the junction contained 0 bases not matched to a gene. The CDR3 sequence: CASSRDRGNTIYF. CDR3 bases: TGCGCCAGCAGCCGGGACAGGGGAAACACCATATATTTT.

The chain couples TRBV5-1 to TRBJ2-7; D may be TRBD2 (5 bases). Germline CDR1 is SGHRS and CDR2 is YFSETQ. V was shortened by 5 bases and J by 4 bases, with 16 bases between the two germline ends. This CDR3 contains 14 residues. The CDR3 sequence: CASREGNPRYEQYF. CDR3 bases: TGCGCCAGCAGAGAGGGAAACCCTAGATACGAGCAGTACTTC. The variable domain in full, completed from reference TRBV5-1 and TRBJ2-7, reads KAGVTQTPRYLIKTRGQQVTLSCSPISGHRSVSWYQQTPGQGLQFLFEYFSETQRNKGNFPGRFSGRQFSNSRSEMNVSTLELGDSALYLCASREGNPRYEQYFGPGTRLTVT.

This sequence joins TRBV7-9 and TRBJ2-1, with D perhaps TRBD1 (5 bases). In germline, CDR1 is SEHNR, CDR2 FQNEAQ (reference sequence). V lost 5 bases and J 4 bases, leaving 18 bases between the germline ends. The CDR3 is made up of 16 amino acids. The chain's CDR3 is CASSPSYRSTYNEQFF. The CDR3 nucleotides read TGTGCCAGCAGCCCCTCATACAGGTCCACTTACAATGAGCAGTTCTTC.

This clone came up once. The chain recombines TRBV3-1 (or the pseudogene TRBV3-2) with TRBJ2-6; D is perhaps TRBD2 (6 bases). The V end was cut by 0 bases, the J end by 3 bases, with 12 bases between. Germline CDR1 and CDR2: LGHDT and YNNKEL (reference sequence). The CDR3 runs to 17 residues. The DNA of the CDR3 is TGTGCCAGCAGCCAAGATCGTGGGGGAGGTGGGGCCAACGTCCTGACTTTC. Amino acid sequence: CASSQDRGGGGANVLTF.

The rearrangement links TRBV21-1 to TRBJ2-2; the table's D call, TRBD1, has no DNA check behind it. TRBV21-1 is deemed a pseudogene. The CDR3 is 10 amino acids. Here the CDR3 reads CASGSGELFF. The CDR3 bases are TGTGCCAGCGGCTCCGGGGAGCTGTTTTTT.

The rearrangement links TRBV2 to TRBJ1-2; D perhaps matches TRBD1 (5 bases). The CDR3 extends over 14 amino acids. The germline gives CDR1 SNHLY, CDR2 FYNNEI. V lost 0 bases to trimming and J lost 8 bases, with 13 bases between them. CDR3 loop: CASSEARTKGGYTF. The CDR3 region has the DNA TGTGCCAGCAGTGAAGCGCGGACCAAGGGGGGCTACACCTTC. The full variable domain, with the rest looked up from reference TRBV2 and TRBJ1-2, is EPEVTQTPSHQVTQMGQEVILRCVPISNHLYFYWYRQILGQKVEFLVSFYNNEISEKSEIFDDQFSVERPDGSNFTLKIRSTKLEDSAMYFCASSEARTKGGYTFGSGTRLTVV.

The chain's CDR3 is CASSLGLAETTDTQYF. For the CDR3, the DNA is TGCGCCAGCAGCTTGGGACTAGCGGAGACCACAGATACGCAGTATTTT. The chain carries TRBV5-1 and TRBJ2-3; 9 bases are a match to TRBD2. CDR1 is SGHRS and CDR2 is YFSETQ in the germline V gene. The ends lost 0 bases at V and 2 bases at J; junction bases unmatched: 4. The CDR3 runs to 16 residues.

This sequence joins TRBV2 and TRBJ1-2; a possible D gene is TRBD1 (5 bases). V was pared by 10 bases and J by 4 bases, with 13 bases between. Per germline, CDR1 SNHLY and CDR2 FYNNEI. The CDR3 has 12 amino acids. The CDR3 here is CATNGGFYGYTF. CDR3 bases: TGTGCCACCAACGGGGGGTTCTATGGCTACACCTTC.

The V and J genes are TRBV6-5 and TRBJ2-1; weak D call: TRBD2 (6 bases). V was shortened by 0 bases and J by 8 bases, with 14 bases between the two germline ends. Germline assignment: CDR1 MNHEY and CDR2 SVGAGI. This CDR3 contains 15 residues. In nucleotides, the CDR3 is TGTGCCAGCAGTTACTCGGTGACTAGTGGATATGAGCAGTTCTTC. The encoded protein is CASSYSVTSGYEQFF.

The chain is built from TRBV7-8 and TRBJ1-6, with a possible D match to TRBD1 (6 bases). V was cut by 6 bases and J by 7 bases, with 28 bases left in between. The CDR3 is 19 amino acids. CDR1 and CDR2 from the germline V gene are SGHVS and FQNEAQ. The CDR3 DNA follows: TGTGCCAGCAGTCAGGAACAGGGTTACGTTCTGAGAGTCAATTCACCCCTCCACTTT. Translating gives CASSQEQGYVLRVNSPLHF.

The chain recombines TRBV2 with TRBJ1-4, with D perhaps matching TRBD1 (6 bases). The germline V and J ends were trimmed by 0 bases and 0 bases, with 17 bases remaining between them. The CDR3 totals 19 residues. CDR1 SNHLY and CDR2 FYNNEI come from the germline V gene. The CDR3 DNA reads TGTGCCAGCAGTGAAGCGCTTGGGACAACCCCTGCAACTAATGAAAAACTGTTTTTT. Protein product: CASSEALGTTPATNEKLFF.

This clone was recorded a few times. The chain has TRBV11-2 and TRBJ1-6; D gene uncertain. The CDR3 totals 13 residues. CDR1 is SGHAT and CDR2 is FQNNGV in the germline V gene. Trimming removed 5 bases at V and 9 bases at J, with 11 bases between. The CDR3 loop is CASSPGHSSPLHF. CDR3 coding DNA: TGTGCCAGCAGCCCAGGCCATTCTTCACCCCTCCACTTT.

CDR3 sequence (DNA): TGTGCCAGCAGCGCCGGACCGGGACAGGGAGATGAAAAACTGTTTTTT. This gives the protein CASSAGPGQGDEKLFF. V gene TRBV7-6 combines with J gene TRBJ1-4, with TRBD1 matching 9 bases. Germline V gene lookup returns CDR1 SGHVS and CDR2 FNYEAQ. J lost 6 bases, V lost 5 bases, and 10 bases had no gene match. This CDR3 spans 16 amino acids.

This chain links TRBV5-5 with TRBJ2-6; D ambiguous. Per germline, CDR1 SGHKS and CDR2 YYEKEE (reference sequence). V shed 3 bases and J shed 0 bases, with 10 bases lying between them. This CDR3 spans 16 amino acids. CDR3 in DNA: TGTGCCAGCAGCTACCGGGTCATCTCTGGGGCCAACGTCCTGACTTTC. It is translated as CASSYRVISGANVLTF.

A few counts support this clone. The chain uses TRBV7-6 and TRBJ2-2; D unclear. Germline CDR1 SGHVS, CDR2 FNYEAQ. V lost 4 bases, J lost 0 bases, and 6 bases lay in between. The CDR3 runs to 14 residues. CDR3 nucleotides: TGTGCCAGCAGCTCCCTTTCGAACACCGGGGAGCTGTTTTTT. Translation gives CASSSLSNTGELFF.

The gene calls are TRBV6-1 and TRBJ2-1; 11 bases map to TRBD2. Germline lookup yields CDR1 MNHNS and CDR2 SASEGT. CDR3 size: 15 residues. J was trimmed by 6 bases and V by 4 bases; bases with no gene match: 5. The CDR3 region has the DNA TGTGCCAGCAGTGTAGCGGGAGGGCCCCGCAATGAGCAGTTCTTC. Residues: CASSVAGGPRNEQFF.